The 29 T cell receptor beta chains in this list originate from one sample, sequenced in a study of blood T cell repertoires in COVID-19. The assay was immunoSEQ multiplex PCR, and TCRdb's table has in-frame clones only and misses some. This sample carries 250,000 to 300,000 clones, roughly 90% of them seen once, and the ten largest clones take around 12%. Source material: peripheral blood. These receptors all stem from a woman aged 25 to 39 with COVID-19, enrolled during active disease.

This chain uses TRBV2 with TRBJ1-1, with TRBD1 as a possible D gene (5 bases). The CDR3 is made up of 11 amino acids. Germline CDR1 and CDR2: SNHLY and FYNNEI. V gave up 8 bases and J gave up 6 bases, with 10 bases separating them. The CDR3 region is CASGAYAEAFF. The CDR3 DNA sequence: TGTGCCAGCGGGGCTTATGCTGAAGCTTTCTTT.

The chain recombines TRBV3-1 (or the pseudogene TRBV3-2) with TRBJ1-1; TRBD1 might be the D (6 bases). This CDR3 comprises 16 residues. Trimming took off 1 base at V and 4 bases at J, with 16 bases between the two ends. Germline V CDR1 and CDR2: LGHDT, YNNKEL (reference sequence). This CDR3 is CASSQVSGRGATEAFF. CDR3 nucleotides: TGTGCCAGCAGCCAAGTAAGCGGCCGGGGGGCCACTGAAGCTTTCTTT.

The genes are TRBV19 and TRBJ2-5; D gene ambiguous. The CDR3 spans 13 residues. Germline CDR1 is LNHDA and CDR2 is SQIVND (reference sequence). V lost 5 bases to trimming and J lost 2 bases, with 9 bases between them. The CDR3 nucleotides are TGTGCCAGTAGTTCCCCCCAGCAAGAGACCCAGTACTTC. This gives the protein CASSSPQQETQYF.

The chain is built from TRBV2 and TRBJ1-2; perhaps TRBD1 as D (5 bases). Germline values: CDR1 SNHLY, CDR2 FYNNEI. The CDR3 runs 14 residues. V was shortened by 4 bases and J by 3 bases, with 12 bases between the two germline ends. CDR3 protein: CASSALGVDYGYTF. In DNA form, the CDR3 reads TGTGCCAGCAGTGCCCTAGGGGTGGACTATGGCTACACCTTC.

The chain recombines TRBV27 with TRBJ2-7, with 9 bases aligning to TRBD1. CDR1 and CDR2 from the germline V gene are MNHEY and SMNVEV (reference sequence). The CDR3 is 15 residues long. The V gene end was trimmed by 5 bases and the J gene end by 5 bases; junction bases not matched to a gene: 10. The CDR3 DNA is TGTGCCAGCAGTCTCGTCGGGACAGGGCGGAACGAGCAGTACTTC. Translated, it gives CASSLVGTGRNEQYF.

The chain recombines TRBV20-1 with TRBJ1-2; 7 positions match TRBD1. V lost 3 bases and J lost 7; bases outside the gene matches: 5. Germline assignment: CDR1 DFQATT and CDR2 SNEGSKA (reference sequence). This CDR3 contains 12 residues. The CDR3 loop reads CSASYRGRGYTF. CDR3 coding DNA: TGCAGTGCTAGTTACAGGGGACGTGGCTACACCTTC.

The rearrangement joins TRBV6-6 to TRBJ2-6; 8 nucleotides match TRBD1. The CDR3 extends over 19 amino acids. Per the germline V gene, CDR1 is MNHNY and CDR2 is SVGAGI (reference sequence). Trimming at V came to 5 bases and at J to 0 bases, leaving 12 bases not matched to a gene. The CDR3 reads CASSHTGQGTSSGANVLTF. The CDR3 bases are TGTGCCAGCAGTCACACAGGACAGGGAACCAGCTCTGGGGCCAACGTCCTGACTTTC.

The rearrangement links TRBV19 to TRBJ1-2, with D tentatively TRBD1 (5 bases). V shed 8 bases and J shed 13 bases, with 17 bases lying between them. Looked up from germline, CDR1 is LNHDA and CDR2 is SQIVND (reference sequence). The CDR3 loop spans 11 amino acids. As DNA, the CDR3 is TGTGCCAGTTCCTCGGGGGGTCGAAGCACCTTC. Translation gives CASSSGGRSTF.

The sample holds one count of this clone. The chain combines TRBV3-1 (or the pseudogene TRBV3-2) with TRBJ2-7, with D possibly being TRBD2 (5 bases). CDR1 LGHDT and CDR2 YNNKEL come from the germline V gene (reference sequence). V dropped 1 base and J dropped 4 bases, with 8 bases sitting between them. The CDR3 covers 13 residues. The CDR3: CASSQAGIYEQYF. The CDR3 DNA reads TGTGCCAGCAGCCAAGCGGGAATTTACGAGCAGTACTTC.

The V and J genes are TRBV18 and TRBJ2-7; TRBD2 agrees at 7 bases. The CDR3 is 16 amino acids. Germline loops: CDR1 KGHSH, CDR2 LQKENI. The J segment lost 4 bases and the V segment lost 1 base, leaving 10 bases of the junction unmatched. The CDR3 loop reads CASSPRISGGLYEQYF. For the CDR3, the DNA is TGTGCCAGCTCACCACGGATATCGGGGGGTCTGTACGAGCAGTACTTC.

The V call is TRBV7-9, the J call TRBJ2-1, with D perhaps TRBD2 (6 bases). The ends were cut back, 3 bases at V and 6 bases at J, with 9 bases in the middle. Germline loops: CDR1 SEHNR, CDR2 FQNEAQ (reference sequence). The CDR3 runs 13 residues. The CDR3 coding sequence is TGTGCCAGCAGCTTTGGGGGGAGCAATGAGCAGTTCTTC. Encoded protein: CASSFGGSNEQFF.

The chain has TRBV7-2 and TRBJ1-1; perhaps TRBD1 as D (5 bases). V lost 0 bases to trimming and J lost 6 bases, with 8 bases between them. The V gene's germline CDR1 is SGHTA and CDR2 FQGNSA. CDR3 length: 13 amino acids. The CDR3 loop reads CASSLAGRPEAFF. The CDR3 DNA follows: TGTGCCAGCAGCTTAGCGGGGCGACCTGAAGCTTTCTTT.

The chain recombines TRBV5-1 with TRBJ2-7; D perhaps matches TRBD1 (6 bases). V was cut by 4 bases and J by 6 bases, with 17 bases left in between. CDR1 and CDR2 from the germline V gene are SGHRS and YFSETQ. There are 14 residues in the CDR3. The CDR3 spells CASSEGTPPGEQYF. The CDR3 nucleotides are TGCGCCAGCAGCGAGGGGACACCCCCGGGCGAGCAGTACTTC.

This chain links TRBV23-1 with TRBJ1-1; unclear D gene. TRBV23-1 is designated an ORF whose function remains uncertain. V lost 4 bases and J 3 bases, leaving 3 bases between the germline ends. CDR3 length: 11 residues. The CDR3 protein is CASSPDTEAFF. The DNA for the CDR3 is TGCGCCAGCAGTCCGGACACTGAAGCTTTCTTT.

Concerning this clone itself: This could be a read error, since a much larger clone is one nucleotide away. The rearrangement uses TRBV5-1 and TRBJ2-7, with 7 nucleotides matching TRBD1. Germline CDR1 SGHRS, CDR2 YFSETQ. The CDR3 runs 13 residues. The ends lost 3 bases at V and 1 base at J; junction bases unmatched: 1. The CDR3 protein is CASSWGQSYEQYF. The CDR3 DNA is TGCGCCAGCAGCTGGGGACAGTCCTACGAGCAGTACTTC.

The rearrangement uses TRBV3-1 (or the pseudogene TRBV3-2) and TRBJ2-1; possible D gene TRBD2, 7 bases. The ends were cut back, 1 base at V and 0 bases at J, with 13 bases in the middle. Germline CDR1 and CDR2: LGHDT and YNNKEL (reference sequence). The CDR3 runs to 17 residues. CDR3 protein: CASSQGLRGPSYNEQFF. The CDR3 bases are TGTGCCAGCAGCCAAGGCTTGCGGGGGCCCTCCTACAATGAGCAGTTCTTC.

The chain employs TRBV6-5 and TRBJ2-7; TRBD2 is a possible D gene (6 bases). The CDR3 is 16 residues long. Trimming shortened V by 1 base and J by 0 bases, and 13 bases separated the two germline ends. Germline V gene lookup returns CDR1 MNHEY and CDR2 SVGAGI. CDR3 nucleotide sequence: TGTGCCAGCAGTTACTTACCTAGCGCCTCCTCCTACGAGCAGTACTTC. Translation gives CASSYLPSASSYEQYF.

This rearrangement joins TRBV29-1 to TRBJ1-4; TRBD1 might be the D (6 bases). V lost 6 bases to trimming and J lost 7 bases, with 9 bases between them. The CDR3 extends over 11 amino acids. In germline, CDR1 is SQVTM, CDR2 ANQGSEA. The CDR3 DNA sequence: TGCAGCGTGGGGGCCGGTGAAAAACTGTTTTTT. It encodes CSVGAGEKLFF. Supplemented by reference TRBV29-1 and TRBJ1-4, the full variable domain reads SAVISQKPSRDICQRGTSLTIQCQVDSQVTMMFWYRQQPGQSLTLIATANQGSEATYESGFVIDKFPISRPNLTFSTLTVSNMSPEDSSIYLCSVGAGEKLFFGSGTQLSVL.

The J gene is TRBJ1-1, the V gene TRBV5-6; D is possibly TRBD1 (5 bases). Germline loops: CDR1 SGHDT, CDR2 YYEEEE. The V and J ends lost 2 bases and 7 bases respectively, with 12 bases between them. This CDR3 has 13 amino acids. CDR3 in amino acids: CASSFGQTLEAFF. Here the CDR3 DNA reads TGTGCCAGCAGCTTCGGACAAACGCTTGAAGCTTTCTTT.

The CDR3 sequence is CASGLIAENTGELFF. DNA of the CDR3: TGTGCTAGTGGTCTCATAGCGGAGAACACCGGGGAGCTGTTTTTT. V gene TRBV12-5 combines with J gene TRBJ2-2, with D perhaps matching TRBD2 (6 bases). V was pared by 5 bases and J by 1 base, with 11 bases between. This CDR3 contains 15 residues. Germline assignment: CDR1 LGHNT and CDR2 FRNRAP. The full variable domain, with the rest looked up from reference TRBV12-5 and TRBJ2-2, is DARVTQTPRHKVTEMGQEVTMRCQPILGHNTVFWYRQTMMQGLELLAYFRNRAPLDDSGMPKDRFSAEMPDATLATLKIQPSEPRDSAVYFCASGLIAENTGELFFGEGSRLTVL.

The chain combines TRBV5-6 with TRBJ1-1; a possible D gene is TRBD1 (6 bases). The CDR3 totals 14 residues. V lost 4 bases and J lost 1, with 11 bases in between. The germline V gene encodes CDR1 SGHDT and CDR2 YYEEEE. The CDR3 sequence is CASSPGQWNTEAFF. DNA of the CDR3: TGTGCCAGCAGCCCGGGACAATGGAACACTGAAGCTTTCTTT.

This clone came up a few times. The chain links TRBV7-9 to TRBJ2-3, with D possibly TRBD1 on 6 matching bases. Germline V CDR1 and CDR2: SEHNR, FQNEAQ (reference sequence). Trimming took off 1 base at V and 5 bases at J, with 13 bases between the two ends. The CDR3 is 15 residues long. The CDR3 loop is CASSLGQAQGDTQYF. Here the CDR3 DNA reads TGTGCCAGCAGCTTAGGACAGGCACAAGGAGATACGCAGTATTTT. The variable domain in full, with the rest retrieved from reference TRBV7-9 and TRBJ2-3, is DTGVSQNPRHKITKRGQNVTFRCDPISEHNRLYWYRQTLGQGPEFLTYFQNEAQLEKSRLLSDRFSAERPKGSFSTLEIQRTEQGDSAMYLCASSLGQAQGDTQYFGPGTRLTVL.

V gene TRBV3-1 (or the pseudogene TRBV3-2) combines with J gene TRBJ1-6; 10 positions agree with TRBD1. The CDR3 has 18 residues. V lost 1 base, J lost 4 bases, and 7 bases stayed unmatched. The germline CDR1 and CDR2 sequences are LGHDT and YNNKEL (reference sequence). This CDR3 is CASSQVVGQGIYNSPLHF. The DNA for the CDR3 is TGTGCCAGCAGCCAAGTGGTGGGACAGGGGATTTATAATTCACCCCTCCACTTT.

The CDR3 loop reads CASSMGPGGAGGNTIYF. The CDR3, as DNA: TGTGCCAGTAGTATGGGTCCAGGGGGCGCGGGAGGAAACACCATATATTTT. This chain uses TRBV19 with TRBJ1-3; 8 bases align to TRBD1. The V and J ends lost 3 bases and 4 bases, in that order; junction bases with no gene match: 11. The germline gives CDR1 LNHDA, CDR2 SQIVND (reference sequence). CDR3 size: 17 residues.

The V gene is TRBV19, the J gene TRBJ1-5; D perhaps matches TRBD1 (6 bases). From germline, CDR1 is LNHDA and CDR2 SQIVND (reference sequence). V lost 7 bases and J 6 bases, leaving 13 bases between the germline ends. The CDR3 is 13 amino acids. CDR3 in amino acids: CASTGGGGQPQHF. The CDR3 region has the DNA TGTGCCAGTACCGGGGGCGGGGGTCAGCCCCAGCATTTT.

The rearrangement joins TRBV6-1 to TRBJ2-7; 9 bases are shared with TRBD1. The germline gives CDR1 MNHNS, CDR2 SASEGT. The CDR3 runs to 18 residues. J was trimmed by 3 bases and V by 4 bases; bases with no gene match: 16. The CDR3 loop is CASSVGQGFRRDRYEQYF. CDR3 in DNA: TGTGCCAGCAGTGTCGGACAGGGGTTTAGAAGGGACCGCTACGAGCAGTACTTC.

This clone showed up just once. The V call is TRBV28, the J call TRBJ1-2; tentatively, D is TRBD1 (5 bases). Trimming shortened V by 3 bases and J by 4 bases, and 12 bases separated the two germline ends. Germline lookup yields CDR1 MDHEN and CDR2 SYDVKM. CDR3 length equals 14 residues. CDR3 sequence (DNA): TGTGCCAGCAGTTTCCCTCAGGGTGCCTATGGCTACACCTTC. Translated, it gives CASSFPQGAYGYTF.

The V call is TRBV2, the J call TRBJ2-3; 9 nucleotides align to TRBD2. Germline loops: CDR1 SNHLY, CDR2 FYNNEI. V shed 2 bases and J 4 bases; nucleotides not matched to a gene: 10. The CDR3 extends over 17 amino acids. CDR3 in amino acids: CASSERGTSLTSDTQYF. CDR3 coding DNA: TGTGCCAGCAGTGAAAGGGGGACTAGCCTAACTTCAGATACGCAGTATTTT.

The chain links TRBV5-1 to TRBJ1-3; D remains ambiguous. Trimming took 3 bases from V and 0 from J, leaving 13 bases between them. Germline V lookup: CDR1 SGHRS, CDR2 YFSETQ. The CDR3 runs 16 residues. CDR3 amino acids: CASSSLTGSSGNTIYF. In nucleotides, the CDR3 is TGCGCCAGCAGCTCTCTAACGGGGTCCTCTGGAAACACCATATATTTT.